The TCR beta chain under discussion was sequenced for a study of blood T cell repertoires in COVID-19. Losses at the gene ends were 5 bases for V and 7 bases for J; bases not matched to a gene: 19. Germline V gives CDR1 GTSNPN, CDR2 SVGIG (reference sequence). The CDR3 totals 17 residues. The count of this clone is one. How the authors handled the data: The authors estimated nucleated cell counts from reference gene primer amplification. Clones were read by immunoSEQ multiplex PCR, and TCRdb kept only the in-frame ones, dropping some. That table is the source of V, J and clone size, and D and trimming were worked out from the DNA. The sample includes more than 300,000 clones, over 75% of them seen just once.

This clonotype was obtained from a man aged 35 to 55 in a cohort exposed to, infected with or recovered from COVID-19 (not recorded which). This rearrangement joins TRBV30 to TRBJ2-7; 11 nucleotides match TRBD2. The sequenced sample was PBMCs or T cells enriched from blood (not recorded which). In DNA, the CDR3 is TGTGCCTGGTTCTGTCTATCGGAGACTAGCGGGATATTTGAGCAGTACTTC. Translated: CAWFCLSETSGIFEQYF.